In this sample, the clone carrying this T cell receptor beta chain turned up a few times. Its antigen is not identified. Template material for amplifying TCR beta CDR3 regions consisted of RNA transcripts. First-round RT-PCR with HTBI primers amplified the TCR CDR3 region. TCRdb redid the calling of the multiplex PCR reads with MiXCR, one entry per CDR3 protein. The profile shows 550,000 to 800,000 distinct CDR3 sequences, roughly a sixth of them singletons. This specimen belongs to a study of T cells in Graves' hyperthyroidism and ophthalmopathy. Study-level findings and limits: The blood repertoire included most of the expanded thyroid clonotypes above 0.001. In validation, the model predicted ophthalmopathy. These predictions came a median about 6 months before onset.

Criteria for exclusion of patients were uncontrolled infection, other autoimmune disease, pregnancy or lactation. The PBMCs studied were ones that came from 9 to 10 ml fresh peripheral blood. Germline V gene sequence: CDR1 SQVTM, CDR2 ANQGSEA. The CDR3 sequence is 13 residues long. V lost 3 bases, J lost 7 bases, and 12 bases lay in between. This chain connects TRBV29-1 to TRBJ2-2, with unresolved D. This TCR derives from a man aged 45-60 years with Graves' hyperthyroidism. Source material: blood. CDR3 protein: CSVDVPGGGELFF. CDR3 nucleotides: TGCAGCGTTGACGTCCCCGGTGGCGGGGAGCTGTTTTTT.